These 26 T cell receptor beta chains originate from one sample sequenced in a study of low-dose radiotherapy and immunotherapy resistance in tumors. TRAV- and TRBV-specific primers were used for first-strand cDNA, which covered alpha and beta chains. With a V-primer adapter and a constant-region primer, TCRs were amplified for roughly 18 PCR cycles. One entry per CDR3 protein results from TCRdb running MiXCR on the reads. The sample includes 85,000 to 95,000 distinct CDR3 sequences, roughly 20% of them seen just once. As for time point: after trial treatment. Treatment in this sample: LDRT plus nivolumab, ipilimumab, low-dose cyclophosphamide and aspirin (RACIN trial). Sequenced material: PBMCs, taken after low-dose radiotherapy plus immunotherapy. These receptors came from a female donor with ovarian cancer.

This clonotype appeared many times. The V and J genes are TRBV28 and TRBJ2-2; possibly TRBD1 for D (5 bases). The CDR3 runs to 16 residues. Germline V CDR1 and CDR2: MDHEN, SYDVKM. Trimming stripped 0 bases from V and 1 base from J, with 9 bases between. CDR3 nucleotides: TGTGCCAGCAGTTTATGGACAGAGCGGAACACCGGGGAGCTGTTTTTT. It yields the protein CASSLWTERNTGELFF.

The sample holds many counts of this clonotype. The V and J genes are TRBV20-1 and TRBJ2-5, with a possible D match to TRBD2 (5 bases). V was cut by 3 bases and J by 0 bases, with 11 bases left in between. The germline V gene has CDR1 DFQATT and CDR2 SNEGSKA (reference sequence). The CDR3 is made up of 14 amino acids. The CDR3 loop is CSARFPGNQETQYF. For the CDR3, the DNA is TGCAGTGCTAGGTTTCCCGGGAACCAAGAGACCCAGTACTTC.

This clonotype was picked up many times. This rearrangement joins TRBV6-2 or TRBV6-3 to TRBJ1-2; the D is unclear. Trimming shortened V by 0 bases and J by 7 bases, and 12 bases separated the two germline ends. The CDR3 sequence is 14 residues long. CDR1 and CDR2 from the germline V gene are MNHEY and SVGEGT. CDR3 sequence: CASSYSLTGRGYTF. CDR3 nucleotide sequence: TGTGCCAGCAGTTACTCACTGACCGGGCGTGGCTACACCTTC.

This clonotype was recorded at least ten times. The rearrangement uses TRBV6-2 or TRBV6-3 and TRBJ2-3; D is perhaps TRBD1 (6 bases). This CDR3 has 17 residues. Looked up from germline, CDR1 is MNHEY and CDR2 is SVGEGT. V lost 5 bases to trimming and J lost 5 bases, with 23 bases between them. The CDR3 sequence is CASSGLFRDNDGDTQYF. CDR3 in DNA: TGTGCCAGCAGTGGTTTATTCAGGGACAACGATGGAGATACGCAGTATTTT.

This clonotype was seen only a few times. The V call is TRBV10-1, the J call TRBJ1-1, with 7 bases matching TRBD1. Germline values: CDR1 WNHNN, CDR2 SYGVQD (reference sequence). The CDR3 spans 14 residues. Trimming cost V 4 bases and J 3 bases; bases outside gene matches: 5. CDR3 DNA: TGCGCCAGCAGTGCCGGCAGGGGGGACACTGAAGCTTTCTTT. Translating gives CASSAGRGDTEAFF.

This clonotype has at least ten counts. The genes are TRBV5-1 and TRBJ2-5; a weak D match, TRBD2 (5 bases). V dropped 0 bases and J dropped 0 bases, with 9 bases sitting between them. This CDR3 contains 15 residues. In germline, CDR1 is SGHRS, CDR2 YFSETQ. The CDR3 here is CASSLEERYQETQYF. The CDR3 DNA is TGCGCCAGCAGCTTGGAAGAGCGGTACCAAGAGACCCAGTACTTC.

The rearrangement uses TRBV28 and TRBJ1-3, with D uncertain. Germline CDR1 is MDHEN and CDR2 is SYDVKM. V dropped 7 bases and J dropped 4 bases, with 14 bases sitting between them. The CDR3 has 14 amino acids. The CDR3 sequence: CASTQRRAGNTIYF. The CDR3 nucleotides are TGTGCCAGCACCCAGCGCCGGGCGGGAAACACCATATATTTT.

In its sample, this clonotype was seen many times. This rearrangement joins TRBV6-2 or TRBV6-3 to TRBJ2-2, with 7 bases aligning to TRBD1. The V segment lost 2 bases and the J segment 4 bases; nucleotides outside the gene matches: 1. This CDR3 contains 14 residues. Germline assignment: CDR1 MNHEY and CDR2 SVGEGT. The CDR3 region is CASSYDRATGELFF. The DNA for the CDR3 is TGTGCCAGCAGTTACGACAGGGCCACCGGGGAGCTGTTTTTT.

This clonotype came up many times. The V and J genes are TRBV19 and TRBJ2-2; a possible D gene is TRBD2 (5 bases). The CDR3 extends over 15 amino acids. Trimming left V 3 bases short and J 7 bases short, with 15 bases between. The germline gives CDR1 LNHDA, CDR2 SQIVND (reference sequence). CDR3 bases: TGTGCCAGTAGTATCTCCACGGGGTTTGGCGGGGAGCTGTTTTTT. Protein product: CASSISTGFGGELFF.

This clonotype is a singleton in its sample. The junction departs from germline at one end; a sequencing error may be responsible. V gene TRBV5-3 combines with J gene TRBJ2-7; TRBD2 agrees at 7 bases. TRBV5-3 is reported as an ORF; its role is uncertain. The CDR3 spans 16 residues. CDR3 bases: TGTGCCAGCAGCTTGGCAGGCAGGACTAGAGCCTACGAGCAGTACTTC. Residues: CASSLAGRTRAYEQYF.

The chain joins TRBV30 to TRBJ1-2; D gene ambiguous. Per the germline V gene, CDR1 is GTSNPN and CDR2 is SVGIG (reference sequence). The V gene lost 2 bases and the J gene lost 0 bases, with 10 bases spanning the gap. This CDR3 has 14 residues. CDR3 region: CAWSSQSSNYGYTF. For the CDR3, the DNA is TGTGCCTGGAGTAGTCAATCTTCTAACTATGGCTACACCTTC.

This clonotype was detected once. The chain has TRBV7-8 and TRBJ2-7; 10 bases agree with TRBD1. The length of the CDR3 is 15 residues. Looked up from germline, CDR1 is SGHVS and CDR2 is FQNEAQ. With V trimmed by 5 bases and J by 5 bases, 9 bases remained unmatched. CDR3 DNA: TGTGCCAGCAGCAAGTCCGGGACAGGGGTCAACGAGCAGTACTTC. Protein sequence: CASSKSGTGVNEQYF.

This clonotype was recorded at least ten times. V and J are TRBV6-2 or TRBV6-3 and TRBJ1-4, with a tentative D call TRBD1 (5 bases). The CDR3 has 17 residues. V lost 5 bases, J lost 0 bases, and 16 bases lay in between. Germline CDR1 is MNHEY and CDR2 is SVGEGT. As DNA, the CDR3 is TGTGCCAGCAGTCAAGACAGCAACGTTGCAACTAATGAAAAACTGTTTTTT. Translating gives CASSQDSNVATNEKLFF.

Ten or more counts support this clonotype. V and J are TRBV5-1 and TRBJ2-1; TRBD1 might be the D (5 bases). The length of the CDR3 is 16 residues. Germline V lookup: CDR1 SGHRS, CDR2 YFSETQ. V was clipped by 0 bases and J by 1 base, with 11 bases between them. The CDR3 reads CASSLAGLGSYNEQFF. CDR3 in DNA: TGCGCCAGCAGCTTGGCAGGGTTGGGGTCCTACAATGAGCAGTTCTTC.

This clonotype was seen at least ten times. This rearrangement joins TRBV6-2 or TRBV6-3 to TRBJ2-5; D gene uncertain. CDR1 is MNHEY and CDR2 is SVGEGT in the germline V gene. Trimming left V 5 bases short and J 5 bases short, with 18 bases between. This CDR3 has 15 amino acids. Here the CDR3 DNA reads TGTGCCAGCAGTCCTAGACCGGGTCAGGCGGAGACCCAGTACTTC. Protein: CASSPRPGQAETQYF.

A few counts support this clonotype. The genes are TRBV5-1 and TRBJ2-3; D may be TRBD2 (5 bases). The V end lost 0 bases, the J end lost 5 bases, and 10 bases lay between the germline ends. CDR1 and CDR2 (germline): SGHRS, YFSETQ. The CDR3 has 14 residues. CDR3 protein: CASSLVGVEDTQYF. The CDR3 DNA sequence: TGCGCCAGCAGCTTGGTGGGAGTGGAAGATACGCAGTATTTT.

This clonotype was observed a single time. The chain couples TRBV6-6 to TRBJ2-7; 7 nucleotides line up with TRBD1. CDR3 length equals 12 residues. The germline V gene encodes CDR1 MNHNY and CDR2 SVGAGI (reference sequence). The V segment lost 6 bases and the J segment 6 bases; nucleotides outside the gene matches: 5. The CDR3 nucleotides are TGTGCCAGCAGGTTTACAGGGGTCGAGCAGTACTTC. This gives the protein CASRFTGVEQYF.

For this clonotype: A far larger clone is one base from this, pointing to a likely read error. The chain is built from TRBV11-1 and TRBJ1-5; the D gene is possibly TRBD1 (5 bases). CDR1 is SGHAT and CDR2 is FQDESV in the germline V gene (reference sequence). CDR3 size: 14 residues. The CDR3 protein is CASSNNGADHPQHF. Here the CDR3 DNA reads TGTGCCAGTAGTAACAATGGGGCAGATCACCCCCAGCATTTT. The full variable domain, completed using reference TRBV11-1 and TRBJ1-5, is EAEVAQSPRYKITEKSQAVAFWCDPISGHATLYWYRQILGQGPELLVQFQDESVVDDSQLPKDRFSAERLKGVDSTLKIQPAELGDSAMYLCASSNNGADHPQHFGDGTRLSIL.

The chain has TRBV6-5 and TRBJ2-7; 9 bases agree with TRBD1. The J segment lost 2 bases and the V segment lost 7 bases, leaving 9 bases of the junction unmatched. The CDR3 contains 15 residues. Germline loops: CDR1 MNHEY, CDR2 SVGAGI. The CDR3 region has the DNA TGTGCCAGCACTCCCCTTGGGACAGGGACCTACGAGCAGTACTTC. Residues: CASTPLGTGTYEQYF.

This clonotype was detected many times. The rearrangement uses TRBV7-8 and TRBJ2-7, with no clear D. Trimming left V 2 bases short and J 0 bases short, with 8 bases between. The germline gives CDR1 SGHVS, CDR2 FQNEAQ. The length of the CDR3 is 14 residues. The CDR3 DNA reads TGTGCCAGCAGCTTACGTGACAACTCCTACGAGCAGTACTTC. The encoded protein is CASSLRDNSYEQYF.

This clonotype has a count of ten or more. V usage is TRBV20-1 and J usage is TRBJ1-5; D unclear. The CDR3 contains 12 residues. Trimming pared 1 base from V and 5 bases from J, leaving 6 bases between. Looked up from germline, CDR1 is DFQATT and CDR2 is SNEGSKA (reference sequence). In DNA form, the CDR3 reads TGCAGTGCTAGAGGGGTGGATCAGCCCCAGCATTTT. Translation gives CSARGVDQPQHF.

This clonotype was seen more than once but under ten times. This sequence joins TRBV12-3 or TRBV12-4 and TRBJ1-6; weak D call: TRBD1 (6 bases). V was cut by 6 bases and J by 6 bases, with 12 bases left in between. The CDR3 totals 14 residues. The CDR3: CASRKTGSNSPLHF. In nucleotides, the CDR3 is TGTGCCAGCAGGAAAACAGGGTCTAATTCACCCCTCCACTTT.

This clonotype came up many times. The chain recombines TRBV19 with TRBJ2-5, with 9 bases matching TRBD1. V shed 3 bases, J shed 5 bases, and the junction held 1 base outside the gene matches. Germline lookup yields CDR1 LNHDA and CDR2 SQIVND (reference sequence). The CDR3 covers 13 residues. CDR3 bases: TGTGCCAGTAGTATTACAGGGGGCGAGACCCAGTACTTC. It encodes CASSITGGETQYF. The whole variable domain, remainder taken from reference TRBV19 and TRBJ2-5, is DGGITQSPKYLFRKEGQNVTLSCEQNLNHDAMYWYRQDPGQGLRLIYYSQIVNDFQKGDIAEGYSVSREKKESFPLTVTSAQKNPTAFYLCASSITGGETQYFGPGTRLLVL.

Note on this clonotype: Because the CDR3's place on the DNA is in doubt, the DNA is left out and the CDR3 is given as listed by TCRdb. The V and J genes are TRBV23-1 and TRBJ2-2; the table's TRBD1 call for D was not verified on the DNA. TRBV23-1 qualifies as an ORF whose function is uncertain. The CDR3 length is 15 residues, termini included. The CDR3 sequence: CASSHKHRGAVFFFF.

This clonotype was detected many times. This chain links TRBV19 with TRBJ2-5; no clear D gene. Trimming removed 3 bases at V and 5 bases at J, with 4 bases between. The CDR3 extends over 11 amino acids. Germline V lookup: CDR1 LNHDA, CDR2 SQIVND (reference sequence). The CDR3 DNA reads TGTGCCAGTAGTATGGGGGAGACCCAGTACTTC. Translating gives CASSMGETQYF.

This clonotype has a count of ten or more. The chain's CDR3 is CASSLGQSGANVLTF. For the CDR3, the DNA is TGTGCCAGCAGCTTGGGACAATCTGGGGCCAACGTCCTGACTTTC. The chain joins TRBV7-9 to TRBJ2-6; TRBD1 might be the D (6 bases). The CDR3 sequence is 15 residues long. Trimming left V 3 bases short and J 1 base short, with 7 bases between. Germline-derived CDR1 and CDR2 are SEHNR and FQNEAQ (reference sequence).